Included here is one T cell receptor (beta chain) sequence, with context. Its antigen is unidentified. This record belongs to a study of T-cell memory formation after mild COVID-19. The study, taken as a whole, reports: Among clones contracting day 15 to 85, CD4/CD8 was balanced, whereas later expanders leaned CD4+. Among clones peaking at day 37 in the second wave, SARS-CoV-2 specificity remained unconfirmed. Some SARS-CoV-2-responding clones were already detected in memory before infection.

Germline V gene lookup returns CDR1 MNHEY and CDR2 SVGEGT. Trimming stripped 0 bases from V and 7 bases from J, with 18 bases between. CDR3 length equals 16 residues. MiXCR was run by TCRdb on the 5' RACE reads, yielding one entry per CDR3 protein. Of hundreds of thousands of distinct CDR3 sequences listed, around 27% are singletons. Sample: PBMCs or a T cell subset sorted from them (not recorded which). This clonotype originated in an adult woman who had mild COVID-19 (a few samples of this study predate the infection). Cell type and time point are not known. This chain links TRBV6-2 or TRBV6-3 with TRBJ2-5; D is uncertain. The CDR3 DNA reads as TGTGCCAGCAGTTACTCGACTGGTAAAGACCGGGCGACCCAGTACTTC. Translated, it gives CASSYSTGKDRATQYF.